The clone carrying this T cell receptor (beta chain) was picked up many times. Its antigen is unidentified. The germline V gene has CDR1 SGDLS and CDR2 YYNGEE. CDR3 length equals 15 residues. Trimming took off 2 bases at V and 3 bases at J, with 11 bases between the two ends. Regarding time point: blood at routine non-recurrence follow-up after resection. No cell sorting; template was whole RNA from tumor, lung tissue or PBMC. This record comes from a study of spatial heterogeneity in lung cancer. Study-level background: The donor group consisted of roughly 70 patients who had untreated, early-stage non-small cell lung cancer. Raw-read counts averaged over ten per unique TCR and UMI combination. Study-wide results and limits: At tumor resection, ubiquitous expanded TCRs were detected in blood more often than later.

Each CDR3 protein is one row after TCRdb ran MiXCR on the 5' RACE reads. Among 55,000 to 75,000 distinct CDR3 sequences listed, around 8.9% were seen once. The TCR comes from a female donor with early-stage non-small cell lung cancer. Sequenced material: PBMCs, taken at follow-up. V is TRBV9 and J is TRBJ2-2; D tentatively reads TRBD1 or TRBD2 (5 bases each). CDR3: CASSVAGSYTGELFF. CDR3 bases: TGTGCCAGCAGCGTTGCAGGGAGTTACACCGGGGAGCTGTTTTTT.